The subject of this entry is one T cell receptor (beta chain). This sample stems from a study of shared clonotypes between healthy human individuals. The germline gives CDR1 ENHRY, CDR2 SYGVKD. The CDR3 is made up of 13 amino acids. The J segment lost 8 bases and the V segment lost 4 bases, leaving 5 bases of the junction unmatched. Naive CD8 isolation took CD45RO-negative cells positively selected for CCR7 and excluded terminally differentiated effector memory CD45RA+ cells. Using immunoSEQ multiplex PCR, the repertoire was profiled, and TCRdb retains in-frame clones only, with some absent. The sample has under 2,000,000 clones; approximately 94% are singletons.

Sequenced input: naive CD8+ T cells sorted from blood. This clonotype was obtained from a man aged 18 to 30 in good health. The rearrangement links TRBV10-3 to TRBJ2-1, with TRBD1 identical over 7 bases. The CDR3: CAISASGGYEQFF. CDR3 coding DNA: TGTGCCATCAGTGCCTCAGGGGGTTATGAGCAGTTCTTC.